Below, 32 T cell receptor beta chains from the same sample are listed, as sequenced in a study of blood T cells in healthy people across ages. A second PCR of roughly 7 to 11 cycles used a sample-barcoded 5' primer and a J-beta primer mix. From the 5' RACE reads, TCRdb called clonotypes with MiXCR, one entry per CDR3 protein. The sample carries around 820,000 distinct CDR3 sequences, more than 20% recorded once. These data were also filed under a second study, of T cells of mothers and their children.

The sample taken for sequencing was blood. These receptors were obtained from a boy aged 5-17 years in good health.

The table lists this clonotype with a count of one. This chain joins TRBV6-2 or TRBV6-3 and TRBJ2-6, with a weak D call TRBD1 (5 bases). V was shortened by 1 base and J by 4 bases, with 11 bases between the two germline ends. Per germline, CDR1 MNHEY and CDR2 SVGEGT. The CDR3 sequence is 16 residues long. Here the CDR3 reads CASSYYRGLGANVLTF. In DNA form, the CDR3 reads TGTGCCAGCAGTTACTATAGGGGTCTCGGGGCCAACGTCCTGACTTTC.

Only a few counts were recorded for this clonotype. The chain carries TRBV5-6 and TRBJ1-1; 10 bases are shared with TRBD1. Germline values: CDR1 SGHDT, CDR2 YYEEEE. Trimming took 4 bases from V and 4 from J; bases not matched to a gene: 13. The CDR3 has 17 amino acids. CDR3 nucleotides: TGTGCCAGCAGCACGGACAGGGGGATCGGGGATAGCACTGAAGCTTTCTTT. Residues: CASSTDRGIGDSTEAFF.

The chain joins TRBV9 to TRBJ2-5; 11 nucleotides line up with TRBD2. The J call may be wrong; the DNA end is better matched by TRBJ2-7. CDR1 and CDR2 from the germline V gene are SGDLS and YYNGEE. This CDR3 region has 14 residues. This chain's CDR3 is CASSPRTSGSEQYF. The CDR3 nucleotides are TGTGCCAGCAGCCCGCGAACTAGCGGGAGCGAGCAGTACTTC.

The rearrangement uses TRBV5-5 and TRBJ2-3, with unresolved D. V gave up 1 base and J gave up 0 bases, with 12 bases separating them. Germline V CDR1 and CDR2: SGHKS, YYEKEE (reference sequence). The CDR3 is 16 residues long. This chain's CDR3 is CASSLWSSVSTDTQYF. For the CDR3, the DNA is TGTGCCAGCAGCTTGTGGTCCTCCGTTAGCACAGATACGCAGTATTTT. Supplemented by reference TRBV5-5 and TRBJ2-3, the full variable domain reads DAGVTQSPTHLIKTRGQQVTLRCSPISGHKSVSWYQQVLGQGPQFIFQYYEKEERGRGNFPDRFSARQFPNYSSELNVNALLLGDSALYLCASSLWSSVSTDTQYFGPGTRLTVL.

This clonotype was seen a few times. The chain uses TRBV27 and TRBJ2-4; 9 bases match TRBD1. V trimming: 0 bases; J trimming: 5 bases; junction bases outside the gene matches: 8. Germline CDR1 reads MNHEY; CDR2 reads SMNVEV (reference sequence). CDR3 length: 17 residues. The CDR3 protein is CASSLSVATGGENIQYF. CDR3 coding DNA: TGTGCCAGCAGTTTATCGGTAGCGACAGGGGGGGAAAACATTCAGTACTTC.

The chain has TRBV7-2 and TRBJ2-3; 7 bases align to TRBD2. Germline V gives CDR1 SGHTA, CDR2 FQGNSA. Trimming took 2 bases from V and 4 from J; bases not matched to a gene: 9. The CDR3 length is 16 residues. CDR3 loop: CASSLTEVAGADTQYF. The CDR3 nucleotides are TGTGCCAGCAGCTTAACTGAGGTCGCGGGGGCAGATACGCAGTATTTT.

This chain uses TRBV3-1 with TRBJ2-7; D may be TRBD1 or TRBD2 (5 bases each). Trimming removed 5 bases at V and 2 bases at J, with 16 bases between. CDR3 length equals 15 residues. From germline, CDR1 is LGHDT and CDR2 YNNKEL (reference sequence). The CDR3 spells CASSTGTAAPYEQYF. As DNA, the CDR3 is TGTGCCAGCAGCACTGGGACCGCCGCCCCCTACGAGCAGTACTTC.

CDR3 nucleotide sequence: TGCAGTGCTAGACCCAACTTCGACTATGGCTACACCTTC. Amino acid sequence: CSARPNFDYGYTF. The chain joins TRBV20-1 to TRBJ1-2; no reliable D call. Trimming stripped 2 bases from V and 3 bases from J, with 10 bases between. The germline gives CDR1 DFQATT, CDR2 SNEGSKA (reference sequence). CDR3 length: 13 amino acids.

This clonotype was counted between two and nine times. The chain couples TRBV4-3 to TRBJ2-3; D is ambiguous. V was shortened by 2 bases and J by 2 bases, with 14 bases between the two germline ends. CDR3 length equals 16 residues. The germline gives CDR1 LGHNA, CDR2 YSLEER. Here the CDR3 DNA reads TGCGCCAGCAGCCAACTAGACAAGTCCGCCACAGATACGCAGTATTTT. Encoded protein: CASSQLDKSATDTQYF.

The chain employs TRBV10-3 and TRBJ2-7, with 14 bases lining up with TRBD2. The V gene end was trimmed by 4 bases and the J gene end by 4 bases; junction bases not matched to a gene: 12. The V gene's germline CDR1 is ENHRY and CDR2 SYGVKD. This CDR3 is built from 18 residues. CDR3 sequence reads: CAISAGTSGSKHAYEQYF. Written as DNA, the CDR3 is TGTGCCATCAGTGCCGGGACTAGCGGGAGCAAACACGCATACGAGCAGTACTTC.

This clonotype was observed a handful of times. The chain couples TRBV4-3 to TRBJ2-2; D is undetermined. The CDR3 length is 18 residues. The germline CDR1 and CDR2 sequences are LGHNA and YSLEER. The germline V and J ends were trimmed by 4 bases and 3 bases, with 21 bases remaining between them. CDR3 region: CASSPRWVRQVYTGELFF. Here the CDR3 DNA reads TGCGCCAGCAGCCCCAGATGGGTACGGCAGGTCTACACCGGGGAGCTGTTTTTT.

This clonotype has just a few counts. This rearrangement joins TRBV3-1 to TRBJ2-1, with 8 positions matching TRBD2. Germline V lookup: CDR1 LGHDT, CDR2 YNNKEL (reference sequence). The CDR3 covers 15 residues. V lost 0 bases to trimming and J lost 8 bases; unmatched junction nucleotides: 6. This CDR3 is CASSQDSGGPYEQFF. The CDR3 nucleotides read TGTGCCAGCAGCCAAGATTCGGGGGGGCCCTATGAGCAGTTCTTC.

The chain links TRBV9 to TRBJ2-1; 9 positions match TRBD2. CDR3 length: 16 residues. Germline values: CDR1 SGDLS, CDR2 YYNGEE. Trimming took 3 bases from V and 6 from J; bases not matched to a gene: 10. CDR3 sequence (DNA): TGTGCCAGCAGCGCAATCATAGCGGGAGTCGGCAATGAGCAGTTCTTC. Translated, it gives CASSAIIAGVGNEQFF.

This clonotype was seen ten or more times. The rearrangement links TRBV28 to TRBJ1-3; D uncertain. V lost 5 bases and J 0 bases, leaving 8 bases between the germline ends. The CDR3 runs 14 residues. Germline V lookup: CDR1 MDHEN, CDR2 SYDVKM. In nucleotides, the CDR3 is TGTGCCAGCAGTCCCGCGAGCTCTGGAAACACCATATATTTT. It specifies CASSPASSGNTIYF. Using reference TRBV28 and TRBJ1-3 for the parts outside the CDR3, the full variable domain is DVKVTQSSRYLVKRTGEKVFLECVQDMDHENMFWYRQDPGLGLRLIYFSYDVKMKEKGDIPEGYSVSREKKERFSLILESASTNQTSMYLCASSPASSGNTIYFGEGSWLTVV.

The gene calls are TRBV28 and TRBJ2-5; no clear D gene. This CDR3 is built from 15 residues. Germline V lookup: CDR1 MDHEN, CDR2 SYDVKM. Between the trimmed V and J ends, which lost 5 bases and 2 bases, there was a span of 15 bases. The CDR3 sequence is CASSLDPDSQETQYF. The CDR3 DNA follows: TGTGCCAGCAGTCTCGACCCCGATTCACAAGAGACCCAGTACTTC.

This clonotype was seen a handful of times. This CDR3 reads CASSPGVSNTEAFF. Written as DNA, the CDR3 is TGTGCCAGCAGCCCGGGTGTTTCGAACACTGAAGCTTTCTTT. The chain carries TRBV7-6 and TRBJ1-1; D is unclear. Trimming pared 5 bases from V and 1 base from J, leaving 11 bases between. Germline assignment: CDR1 SGHVS and CDR2 FNYEAQ. The CDR3 totals 14 residues.

This clonotype was seen only a few times. This chain uses TRBV28 with TRBJ1-4; TRBD1 matches 11 bases. Germline-derived CDR1 and CDR2 are MDHEN and SYDVKM. This CDR3 is 16 amino acids long. With V trimmed by 4 bases and J by 8 bases, 9 bases remained unmatched. CDR3 sequence (DNA): TGTGCCAGCAGTTATTCGCCGGGACAGGGGGGGGAAAAACTGTTTTTT. Residues: CASSYSPGQGGEKLFF.

Only a few counts were recorded for this clonotype. The chain links TRBV7-2 to TRBJ1-3; no definite D call. The CDR3 spans 14 residues. The V end was cut by 5 bases, the J end by 0 bases, with 8 bases between. Germline loops: CDR1 SGHTA, CDR2 FQGNSA. CDR3 loop: CASSASNSGNTIYF. The CDR3 region has the DNA TGTGCCAGCAGCGCAAGTAACTCTGGAAACACCATATATTTT.

The rearrangement uses TRBV20-1 and TRBJ1-2; D gene ambiguous. CDR1 is DFQATT and CDR2 is SNEGSKA in the germline V gene (reference sequence). The CDR3 loop spans 12 amino acids. V gave up 0 bases and J gave up 8 bases, with 10 bases separating them. The CDR3 protein is CSARDFEGGYTF. The CDR3 nucleotides are TGCAGTGCTAGAGATTTCGAAGGGGGCTACACCTTC.

V and J are TRBV30 and TRBJ2-7; D unclear. The CDR3 is 11 amino acids. Per germline, CDR1 GTSNPN and CDR2 SVGIG (reference sequence). V was cut by 2 bases and J by 4 bases, with 6 bases left in between. In nucleotides, the CDR3 is TGTGCCTGGAGTTTACTATACGAGCAGTACTTC. Translation gives CAWSLLYEQYF.

This chain connects TRBV12-3 or TRBV12-4 to TRBJ1-2; no reliable D call. The CDR3 loop spans 15 amino acids. Trimming took 2 bases from V and 8 from J, leaving 18 bases between them. CDR3: CASSLSGLNSGGYTF. Here the CDR3 DNA reads TGTGCCAGCAGTTTATCCGGGCTCAACTCGGGGGGCTACACCTTC.

This clonotype was seen only a few times. The rearrangement joins TRBV7-3 to TRBJ1-1; no firm D call. V was cut by 2 bases and J by 6 bases, with 16 bases left in between. Per germline, CDR1 SGHTA and CDR2 FQGTGA. This CDR3 region has 15 residues. In DNA form, the CDR3 reads TGTGCCAGCAGCTTATATGGGCCGCCGACCGCTGAAGCTTTCTTT. Translation gives CASSLYGPPTAEAFF.

The chain combines TRBV5-5 with TRBJ2-5; a weak D match, TRBD1 (5 bases). Germline assignment: CDR1 SGHKS and CDR2 YYEKEE (reference sequence). With 4 bases removed from V and 0 bases from J, the gap between germline ends came to 10 bases. This CDR3 has 14 amino acids. As DNA, the CDR3 is TGTGCCAGCAGCAAACAGGTGTACCAAGAGACCCAGTACTTC. Translating it yields CASSKQVYQETQYF.

This clonotype was seen more than once but under ten times. The CDR3 spells CASSLGPNETQYF. The CDR3 nucleotides read TGTGCCAGCAGTTTAGGCCCCAACGAGACCCAGTACTTC. This sequence joins TRBV12-3 or TRBV12-4 and TRBJ2-5; D gene unclear. V was pared by 1 base and J by 5 bases, with 8 bases between. CDR3 size: 13 residues.

The chain combines TRBV2 with TRBJ1-5; 8 bases fit TRBD1. Germline loops: CDR1 SNHLY, CDR2 FYNNEI. V was clipped by 5 bases and J by 3 bases; unmatched bases: 9. This CDR3 comprises 16 residues. DNA for the CDR3: TGTGCCAGCAGTCCCACCCCGGACAGGGTCAATCAGCCCCAGCATTTT. Its protein is CASSPTPDRVNQPQHF.

This chain connects TRBV19 to TRBJ2-3; 14 bases line up with TRBD2. V shed 3 bases, J shed 5 bases, and the junction held 4 bases outside the gene matches. The CDR3 has 16 amino acids. Per the germline V gene, CDR1 is LNHDA and CDR2 is SQIVND (reference sequence). In DNA, the CDR3 is TGTGCCAGTAGTATCCCGGGACTAGCGGGAGTAGATACGCAGTATTTT. It codes for CASSIPGLAGVDTQYF.

This clonotype showed up just a few times. This chain uses TRBV19 with TRBJ1-1, with a possible D match to TRBD1 (5 bases). This CDR3 is built from 15 residues. Germline V CDR1 and CDR2: LNHDA, SQIVND (reference sequence). Trimming took off 8 bases at V and 0 bases at J, with 16 bases between the two ends. The CDR3 coding sequence is TGTGCCAGTCAATACCGGGGCACGATGAACACTGAAGCTTTCTTT. This sequence encodes CASQYRGTMNTEAFF.

This clonotype was counted a few times. The chain joins TRBV6-2 or TRBV6-3 to TRBJ2-5; D is perhaps TRBD2 (5 bases). TRBJ2-1 matches the DNA end more closely, so the J call is doubtful. Germline CDR1 MNHEY, CDR2 SVGEGT. This CDR3 region has 14 residues. The CDR3 coding sequence is TGTGCCAGCAGTTACGACTCCCCGAGGGATGAGCAGTTCTTC. Amino acids: CASSYDSPRDEQFF.

There are a few counts of this clonotype. V and J are TRBV4-2 and TRBJ2-3; maybe TRBD2 (5 bases). The CDR3 length is 12 residues. Germline CDR1 and CDR2: LGHNA and YNFKEQ. The ends were cut back, 4 bases at V and 11 bases at J, with 13 bases in the middle. CDR3 nucleotides: TGTGCCAGCAGCCCAGAGGCGGGCCTGCAGTATTTT. As protein: CASSPEAGLQYF.

There are a few counts of this clonotype. The chain carries TRBV12-3 or TRBV12-4 and TRBJ1-4, with D hard to call. This CDR3 spans 17 amino acids. V gave up 0 bases and J gave up 0 bases, with 11 bases separating them. For the CDR3, the DNA is TGTGCCAGCAGTTTAGCGCCCCTTTCAGCAACTAATGAAAAACTGTTTTTT. Translated, it gives CASSLAPLSATNEKLFF.

This clonotype occurred once. The chain is built from TRBV7-9 and TRBJ1-5; weak D call: TRBD1 (6 bases). Germline V gives CDR1 SEHNR, CDR2 FQNEAQ (reference sequence). Trimming took 5 bases from V and 4 from J, leaving 15 bases between them. This CDR3 has 15 amino acids. This CDR3 is CASSPGRGGNQPQHF. CDR3 sequence (DNA): TGTGCCAGCAGCCCCGGTAGGGGGGGAAATCAGCCCCAGCATTTT.

Comment on this clonotype: A read error may account for a junction end that differs from germline. CDR3 protein: CASSWTGGDTDAQYF. Written as DNA, the CDR3 is TGTGCCAGCAGCTGGACAGGGGGCGACACAGATGCGCAGTATTTT. This chain joins TRBV28 and TRBJ2-3, with TRBD1 identical over 11 bases. The CDR3 runs to 15 residues. The germline V gene encodes CDR1 MDHEN and CDR2 SYDVKM.